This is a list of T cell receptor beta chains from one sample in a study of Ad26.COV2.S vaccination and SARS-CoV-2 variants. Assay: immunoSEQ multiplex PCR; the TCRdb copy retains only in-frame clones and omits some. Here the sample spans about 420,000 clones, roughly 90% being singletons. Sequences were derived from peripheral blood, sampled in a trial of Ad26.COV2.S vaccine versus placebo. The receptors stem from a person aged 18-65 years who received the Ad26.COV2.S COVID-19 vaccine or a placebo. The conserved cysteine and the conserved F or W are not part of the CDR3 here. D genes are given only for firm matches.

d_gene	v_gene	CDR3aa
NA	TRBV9	ASSTPGDSYEQY
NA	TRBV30	AWSASGYEQY
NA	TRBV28	ASLFSSGVGEQY
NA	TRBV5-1	ASSLRAETRWNEQF
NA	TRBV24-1	ATSDVGFNSGYT
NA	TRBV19	ASSSGPSFTDTQY
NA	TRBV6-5	ASSSYYEQY
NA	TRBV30	AWSHMAPQSTDTQY
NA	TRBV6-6	ASKLYRESYNEQF
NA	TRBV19	ASSFVGTGANVLT
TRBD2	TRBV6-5	ASSYSTAGGRSEQF
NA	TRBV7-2	ASSLDWGGGETQY
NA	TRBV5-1	ASSLVGDGNTEAF
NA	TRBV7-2	ASSFEAGVRGKTGELF
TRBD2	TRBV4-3	ASSQDLSGGLNEQY
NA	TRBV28	ASSKVLGVVYGYT
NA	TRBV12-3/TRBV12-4	ASSPINQPQH
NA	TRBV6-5	ASSLVLNQPQH
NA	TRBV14	ASSQDRRGSNYGYT
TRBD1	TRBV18	ASSPTGPGEQY
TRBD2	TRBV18	ASSPGTSGTDTQY
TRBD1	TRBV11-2	ASSHQDRVSYEQY
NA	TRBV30	AWSRGRGTDTQY
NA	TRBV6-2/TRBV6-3	ASSYSGLRGDSNQPQH
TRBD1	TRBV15	ATSRGAARGTGGYT
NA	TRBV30	AWSVYGSTEAF
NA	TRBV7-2	ASSHPELAGEQY
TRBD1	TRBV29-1	SVEDPQGVGYEQY
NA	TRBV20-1	SASRQPNEQF
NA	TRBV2	ASGENYGYT
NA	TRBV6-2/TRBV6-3	ASSSPGQFTEAF
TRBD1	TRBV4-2	ASSQARTGTNTEAF
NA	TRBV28	ASRTIPGLQRGNTEAF
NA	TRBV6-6	ASSSWLQTEDQPQH
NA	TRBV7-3	ASSSLRSSYNSPLH
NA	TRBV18	ASSPGGVSSYEQY
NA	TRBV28	ASSSSDRYNEQF
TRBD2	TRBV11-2	ASSLDLGGGANEQF
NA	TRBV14	ASREGPGPSSYNEQF
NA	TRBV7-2	ASSLAGEGYGYT
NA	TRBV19	ASSIDLRGALGGADTQY
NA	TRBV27	ASTRDYSYNEQF
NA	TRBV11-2	ASSLRVVGRTGNTIY
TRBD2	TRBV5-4	ASSSGSGGAVNEQF
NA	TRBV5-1	ASSLRGWDSPLH
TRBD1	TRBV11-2	ASSQHRGPNTGELF
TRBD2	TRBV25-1	ASASTSGGPDETQY
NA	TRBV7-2	ASSQEGGVTDTQY
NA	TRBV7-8	ASSLVAEVNEQY
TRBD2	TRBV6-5	ASSYSSGAGANVLT
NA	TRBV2	ASRPGPPTGQF
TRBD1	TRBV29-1	SVEEDPRQGNSVYEQY
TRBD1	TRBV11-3	ASSLGTGSEAF